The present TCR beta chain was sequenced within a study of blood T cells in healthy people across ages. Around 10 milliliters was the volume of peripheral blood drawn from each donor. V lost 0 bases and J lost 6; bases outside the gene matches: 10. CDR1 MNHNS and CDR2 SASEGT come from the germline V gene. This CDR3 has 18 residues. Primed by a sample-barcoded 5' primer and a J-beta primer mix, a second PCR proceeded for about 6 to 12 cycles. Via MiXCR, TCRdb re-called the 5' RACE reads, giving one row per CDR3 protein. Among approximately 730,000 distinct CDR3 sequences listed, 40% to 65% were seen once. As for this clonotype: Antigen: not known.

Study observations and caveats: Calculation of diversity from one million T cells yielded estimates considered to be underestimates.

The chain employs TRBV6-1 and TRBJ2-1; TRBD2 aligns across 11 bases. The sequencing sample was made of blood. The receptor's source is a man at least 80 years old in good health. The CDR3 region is CASSEAGLAERPRNEQFF. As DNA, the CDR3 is TGTGCCAGCAGTGAAGCGGGACTAGCGGAGCGACCTCGCAATGAGCAGTTCTTC.